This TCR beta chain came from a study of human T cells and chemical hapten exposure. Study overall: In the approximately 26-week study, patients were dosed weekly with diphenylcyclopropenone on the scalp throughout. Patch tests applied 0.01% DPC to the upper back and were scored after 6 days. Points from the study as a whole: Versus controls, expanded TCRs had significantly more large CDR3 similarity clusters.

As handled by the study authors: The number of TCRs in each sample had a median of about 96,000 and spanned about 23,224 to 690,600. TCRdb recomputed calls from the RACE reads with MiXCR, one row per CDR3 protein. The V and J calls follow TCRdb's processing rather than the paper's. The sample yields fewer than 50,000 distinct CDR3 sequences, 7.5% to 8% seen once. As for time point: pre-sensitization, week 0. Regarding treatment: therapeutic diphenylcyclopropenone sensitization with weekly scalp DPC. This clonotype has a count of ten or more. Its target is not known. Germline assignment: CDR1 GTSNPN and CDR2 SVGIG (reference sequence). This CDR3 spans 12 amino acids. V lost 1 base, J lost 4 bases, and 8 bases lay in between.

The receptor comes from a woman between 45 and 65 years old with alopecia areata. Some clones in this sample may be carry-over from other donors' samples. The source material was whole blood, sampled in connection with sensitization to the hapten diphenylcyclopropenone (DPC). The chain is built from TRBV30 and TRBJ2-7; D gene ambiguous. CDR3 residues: CAWSASRYEQYF. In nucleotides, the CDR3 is TGTGCCTGGAGTGCCTCTAGGTACGAGCAGTACTTC.